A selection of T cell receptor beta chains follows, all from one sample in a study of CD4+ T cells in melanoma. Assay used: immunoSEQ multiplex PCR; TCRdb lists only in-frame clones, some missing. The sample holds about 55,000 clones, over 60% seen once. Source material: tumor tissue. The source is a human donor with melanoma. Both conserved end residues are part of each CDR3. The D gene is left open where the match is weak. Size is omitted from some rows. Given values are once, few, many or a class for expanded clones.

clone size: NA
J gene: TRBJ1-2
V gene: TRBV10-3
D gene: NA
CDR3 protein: CAISEPGGYGYTF
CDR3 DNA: TGTGCCATCAGTGAGCCGGGGGGCTATGGCTACACCTTC

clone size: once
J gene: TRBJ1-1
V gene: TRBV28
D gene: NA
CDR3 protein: CASSSQGGNTEAFF
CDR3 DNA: TGTGCCAGCAGTTCCCAAGGGGGGAACACTGAAGCTTTCTTT

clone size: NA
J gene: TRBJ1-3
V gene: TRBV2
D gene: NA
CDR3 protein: CASSEGLGSGNTIYF
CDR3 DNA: TGTGCCAGCAGTGAAGGACTGGGCTCTGGAAACACCATATATTTT

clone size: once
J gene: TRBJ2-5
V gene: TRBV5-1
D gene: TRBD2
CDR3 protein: CASSLSGVGFQETQYF
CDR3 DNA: TGCGCCAGCAGCTTAAGCGGGGTTGGGTTCCAAGAGACCCAGTACTTC

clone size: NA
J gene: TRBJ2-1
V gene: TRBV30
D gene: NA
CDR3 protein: CAWGDRYNEQFF
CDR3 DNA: TGTGCCTGGGGAGACAGATACAATGAGCAGTTCTTC

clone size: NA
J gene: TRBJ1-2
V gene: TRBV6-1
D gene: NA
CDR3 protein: CASSTDGRRAGYTF
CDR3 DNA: TGTGCCAGCAGTACTGACGGGAGGCGGGCTGGCTACACCTTC

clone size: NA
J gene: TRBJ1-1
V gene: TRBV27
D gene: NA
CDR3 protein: CASSFGTGVNTEAFF
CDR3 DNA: TGTGCCAGCAGTTTTGGGACGGGCGTGAACACTGAAGCTTTCTTT

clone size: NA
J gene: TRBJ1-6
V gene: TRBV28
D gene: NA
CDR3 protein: CASKSSSSYNSPLHF
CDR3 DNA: TGTGCCAGCAAGAGCAGTAGCTCCTATAATTCACCCCTCCACTTT

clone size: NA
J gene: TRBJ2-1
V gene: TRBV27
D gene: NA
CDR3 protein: CASSLRAAVLSSYNEQFF
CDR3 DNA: TGTGCCAGCAGTTTAAGGGCGGCGGTCCTCAGCTCCTACAATGAGCAGTTCTTC

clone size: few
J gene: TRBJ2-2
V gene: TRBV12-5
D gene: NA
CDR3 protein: CASGVTGELFF
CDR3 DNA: TGTGCTAGTGGGGTCACCGGGGAGCTGTTTTTT